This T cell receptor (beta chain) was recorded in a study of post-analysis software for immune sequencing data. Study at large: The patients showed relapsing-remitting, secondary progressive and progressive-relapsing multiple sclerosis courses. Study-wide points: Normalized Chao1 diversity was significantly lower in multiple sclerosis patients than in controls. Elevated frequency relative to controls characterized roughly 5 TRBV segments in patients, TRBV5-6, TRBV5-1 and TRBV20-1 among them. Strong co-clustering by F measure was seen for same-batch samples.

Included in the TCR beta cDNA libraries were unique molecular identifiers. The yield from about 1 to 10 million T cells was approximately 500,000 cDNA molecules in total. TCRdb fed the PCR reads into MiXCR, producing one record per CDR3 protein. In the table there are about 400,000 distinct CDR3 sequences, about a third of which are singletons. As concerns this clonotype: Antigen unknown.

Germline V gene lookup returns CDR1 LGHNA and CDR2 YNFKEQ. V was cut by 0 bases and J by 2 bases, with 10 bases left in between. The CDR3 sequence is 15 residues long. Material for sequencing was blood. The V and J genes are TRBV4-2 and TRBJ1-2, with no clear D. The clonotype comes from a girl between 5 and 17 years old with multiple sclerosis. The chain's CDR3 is CASSQDRAQNYGYTF. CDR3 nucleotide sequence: TGTGCCAGCAGCCAAGATAGGGCGCAGAACTATGGCTACACCTTC.